The entry that follows covers one T cell receptor beta chain sequence. Membership in each cohort depended on participant-reported clinical history. Before being deemed recovered, Cohort 3 donors had two negative PCRs, clearance, or symptom resolution. This specimen comes from a study of blood T cell repertoires in COVID-19. Study overall: Italy, Spain and the United States were the sources of the convalescent and acute COVID-19 samples. T cells, B-cell-depleted T cells, or PBMCs supplied cDNA or gDNA.

This CDR3 comprises 14 residues. The germline CDR1 and CDR2 sequences are MNHEY and SMNVEV (reference sequence). Trimming took off 5 bases at V and 4 bases at J, with 14 bases between the two ends. Only in-frame clones appear in the TCRdb table, and some are missing; sequencing was by immunoSEQ multiplex PCR. The table includes about 260,000 clones, less than 90% detected once. The V and J genes are TRBV27 and TRBJ1-2, with D possibly TRBD1 on 5 matching bases. The source of this sequence is a woman aged 50 to 60 who had recovered from COVID-19. Sequenced: PBMCs or T cells enriched from blood (not recorded which). In DNA, the CDR3 is TGTGCCAGCAGTCTCGGACGGAGGGGCTATGGCTACACCTTC. Translating gives CASSLGRRGYGYTF.